The 3 T cell receptor beta chains below were found in one sample sequenced in a study of post-analysis software for immune sequencing data (dated by TCRdb to between 2015 and 2016). Overall results and qualifications from the work: Patients showed significantly higher frequencies than controls for roughly five TRBV segments, among them TRBV5-6, TRBV5-1 and TRBV20-1.

Which antigens these TCRs recognize remains unknown. Libraries were made using PCR. This sample was sequenced with an Illumina HiSeq 2500. To reduce PCR and sequencing biases, unique molecular identifiers were built into the TCR beta cDNA libraries. The public reads were run again by TCRdb, first through fastp at Q25 and then through MiXCR, and only productive beta chains were kept. Every entry covers one CDR3 protein and lists the most common genes and DNA from its rows. This sample lists more than 350,000 distinct CDR3 sequences; about 39% were detected once. The top ten clones comprise roughly 8.2% of the sample. Sequencing used blood. The receptors stem from a girl aged 2-10 years with multiple sclerosis.

This chain uses TRBV14 with TRBJ1-2; D call uncertain. Trimming pared 1 base from V and 0 bases from J, leaving 9 bases between. The CDR3 covers 15 residues. CDR1 is SGHDN, CDR2 FVKESK, per germline. This CDR3 reads CASSQGGFANYGYTF. Here the CDR3 DNA reads TGTGCCAGCAGCCAAGGAGGGTTCGCTAACTATGGCTACACCTTC.

This clonotype was seen a few times. The rearrangement joins TRBV29-1 to TRBJ1-2; a possible D gene is TRBD1 (6 bases). Germline V CDR1 and CDR2: SQVTM, ANQGSEA. Trimming pared 4 bases from V and 4 bases from J, leaving 13 bases between. The CDR3 is 13 residues long. The chain's CDR3 is CSVGPLDSYGYTF. Written as DNA, the CDR3 is TGCAGCGTTGGACCTTTGGACAGCTATGGCTACACCTTC.

This sequence joins TRBV7-8 and TRBJ2-5; 10 nucleotides agree with TRBD2. Germline V gene data show CDR1 as SGHVS and CDR2 as FQNEAQ. The CDR3 length is 16 residues. After removal of 9 bases from V and 2 bases from J, the junction contained 12 bases not matched to a gene. CDR3 DNA: TGTGCCAGTGGTCCACTAGCGGGGAGGCCTCAAGAGACCCAGTACTTC. Protein product: CASGPLAGRPQETQYF.